Reported below is one T cell receptor (beta chain). Trimming took off 4 bases at V and 11 bases at J, with 20 bases between the two ends. Per the germline V gene, CDR1 is MDHEN and CDR2 is SYDVKM. This CDR3 is built from 14 residues. The data are from a study of untreated major depressive disorder. The repertoire was sequenced with immunoSEQ multiplex PCR; TCRdb's copy has only in-frame clones and lacks some. This sample has 15,000 to 20,000 clones, with about 85% found just once. V is TRBV28 and J is TRBJ2-5; D is ambiguous. This TCR was recovered from a young woman in good health. The sequencing input was CD4+ T cells from PBMCs. The CDR3 DNA follows: TGTGCCAGCAGTTCGCCCAGCCTCCCCACGACGCAGTACTTC. The encoded protein is CASSSPSLPTTQYF.